The clone carrying this TCR beta chain showed up just a few times. The antigen is not known. The germline gives CDR1 SGDLS, CDR2 YYNGEE. Trimming removed 4 bases from V and 6 bases from J, with 17 bases in between. The CDR3 totals 15 residues. This sample was included in a study of CD8 T cells in ankylosing spondylitis. Regarding the study as a whole: Disease-linked clones had a CD8+ phenotype and relatively low frequency in peripheral blood. A number of the motif variants had already been described in reactive arthritis synovial fluid and blood. Matched ankylosing spondylitis synovial fluid reportedly contained a significantly enriched population of disease-linked clones. Seven to nine highly homologous variants formed a TCR beta motif that appeared characteristic of ankylosing spondylitis blood.

Quantitative barcoded 5'-RACE was used to prepare TCR beta libraries. TCRdb fed the 5' RACE reads into MiXCR, producing one record per CDR3 protein. The top ten clones hold approximately 30% of a sample with around 140,000 distinct CDR3 sequences, 17% of them seen once. The sample was blood, either unsorted or a sorted T cell fraction (not recorded which). The sequence came from a male donor with ankylosing spondylitis. The chain recombines TRBV9 with TRBJ2-1; D perhaps matches TRBD2 (5 bases). CDR3 nucleotide sequence: TGTGCCAGCAGCCCACTAGGTGGACTGCTCAATGAGCAGTTCTTC. As protein: CASSPLGGLLNEQFF.